The sequence of this T cell receptor beta chain was determined in a study of cytomegalovirus exposure and HLA in healthy donors. Points on this clone: What it binds is unknown.

PCR involved 60 Vbeta and 13 Jbeta primers. The assay was immunoSEQ multiplex PCR, and TCRdb's table has in-frame clones only and misses some. The table includes 150,000 to 200,000 clones, 80% detected once. Donors counted as nominally healthy when sampled, yet unrecorded immune exposures were likely. V was cut by 4 bases and J by 6 bases, with 24 bases left in between. The CDR3 extends over 18 amino acids. The germline CDR1 and CDR2 sequences are MGHRA and YSYEKL. Findings of the study overall: Sequencing likely produced, as an artifact, a cluster of highly shared sequence variants. The study carried out a later analysis of TCR beta sequences. It associated approximately 17,000 of them with specific HLA alleles at a false discovery rate of 0.05.

This TCR was recovered from a woman between 35 and 50 years old in good health and CMV-seronegative. The chain employs TRBV4-1 and TRBJ2-2; D call uncertain. Sequencing was performed on PBMCs. The CDR3 here is CASSPQNMKQNTAGELFF. Written as DNA, the CDR3 is TGCGCCAGCAGCCCCCAGAATATGAAACAAAACACCGCCGGGGAGCTGTTTTTT.